This T cell receptor beta chain was profiled in a study of CD8+ T cells in alopecia areata. The study, taken as a whole, reports: Resident alphabeta T-cell populations of normal skin are likewise subject to sequencing in scalp samples.

Germline V gives CDR1 MNHEY, CDR2 SVGAGI. V was cut by 4 bases and J by 4 bases, with 10 bases left in between. This CDR3 has 13 residues. Isolated RNA was reverse transcribed into cDNA used as the sequencing template. The protocol was immunoSEQ multiplex PCR, while the TCRdb copy is restricted to in-frame clones and leaves out a portion. The sample lists 200,000 or so clones; approximately 60% were seen once. As for this clone: Its matching antigen is unknown.

The chain has TRBV6-5 and TRBJ1-2, with TRBD1 as a possible D gene (5 bases). This receptor was identified in a human donor in good health. The sequencing input was CD8+ T cells sorted from blood. The DNA of the CDR3 is TGTGCCAGCAGTTTTAGGGGTGGCTATGGCTACACCTTC. This gives the protein CASSFRGGYGYTF.